Below, one TCR beta chain is given with its context. The target antigen is unknown. This entry is derived from a study of shared clonotypes between healthy human individuals. Study-level information: The donor group consisted of a couple of women and a few men, aged 18 to 49. Researchers assigned three CD4 naive, three CD4 memory, two CD8 naive and one CD8 memory plate to each donor.

In the naive CD8 group, cells lacked CD45RO and were positively selected for CCR7, so terminally differentiated effector memory CD45RA+ cells were left out. The genomic DNA of each subset was split evenly across several immunoSEQ plates. Produced via immunoSEQ multiplex PCR; TCRdb's table is partial and in-frame only. This repertoire shows more than 2 million clones, roughly 95% found once; its top ten account for approximately 1.6%. V was clipped by 1 base and J by 15 bases, with 10 bases between them. The germline gives CDR1 SGHTA, CDR2 FQGNSA. CDR3 size: 11 residues. Study-level points and caveats: In a handful of donors, roughly 5.2% of naive CD4 clonotypes appeared in common.

The chain combines TRBV7-2 with TRBJ2-1, with D maybe TRBD2 (6 bases). The sequence was collected from a man aged 18-30 years in good health. Some clones in this sample may be carry-over from other donors' samples. The sample was naive CD8+ T cells from PBMCs. The CDR3 nucleotides read TGTGCCAGCAGCTTAGGACTAGTACTGTTCTTC. It yields the protein CASSLGLVLFF.